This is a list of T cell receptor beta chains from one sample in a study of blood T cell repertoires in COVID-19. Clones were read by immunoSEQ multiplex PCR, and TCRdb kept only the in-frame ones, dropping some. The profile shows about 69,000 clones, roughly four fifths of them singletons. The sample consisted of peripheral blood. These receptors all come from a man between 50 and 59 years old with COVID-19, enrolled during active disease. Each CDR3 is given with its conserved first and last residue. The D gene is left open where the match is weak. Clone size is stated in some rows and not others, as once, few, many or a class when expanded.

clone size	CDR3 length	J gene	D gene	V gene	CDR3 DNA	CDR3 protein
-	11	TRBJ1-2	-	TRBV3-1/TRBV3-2	TGTGCCAGCTCGACTGCCATGGGCTACACCTTC	CASSTAMGYTF
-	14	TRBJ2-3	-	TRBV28	TGTGCCAGCAGTTTAGAGCCCGCCACAGATACGCAGTATTTT	CASSLEPATDTQYF
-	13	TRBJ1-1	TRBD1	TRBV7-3	TGTGCCAGCAGCGAAGACAGGGATACTGAAGCTTTCTTT	CASSEDRDTEAFF
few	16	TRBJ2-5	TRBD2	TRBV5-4	TGTGCCAGCAGCGGGCGGTCTAGCGGGGCTCAAGAGACCCAGTACTTC	CASSGRSSGAQETQYF
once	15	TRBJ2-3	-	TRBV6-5	TGTGCCAGCACCTTACAGGGAGGGAGAGGAGATACGCAGTATTTT	CASTLQGGRGDTQYF
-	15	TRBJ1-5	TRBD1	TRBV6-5	TGTGCCAGCAGTTGGGACAGCCTAGGCAATCAGCCCCAGCATTTT	CASSWDSLGNQPQHF
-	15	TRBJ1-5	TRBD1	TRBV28	TGTGCCAGCAGCCTGCCGGACAGGGGAGTACAGCCCCAGCATTTT	CASSLPDRGVQPQHF
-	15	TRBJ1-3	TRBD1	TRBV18	TGTGCCAGCTCACAGACAGGGCTTTCGGGAAACACCATATATTTT	CASSQTGLSGNTIYF
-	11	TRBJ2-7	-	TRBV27	TGTGCCAGCAGGGCAGGGTACGAGCAGTACTTC	CASRAGYEQYF
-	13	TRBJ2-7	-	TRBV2	TGTGCCAGCAGCTCACAGGGTCCGTACGAGCAGTACTTC	CASSSQGPYEQYF
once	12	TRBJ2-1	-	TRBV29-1	TGCAGCGTTCGGGGGAAGGCTAATGAGCAGTTCTTC	CSVRGKANEQFF
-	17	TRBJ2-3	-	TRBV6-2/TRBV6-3	TGTGCCAGCAGTTACTCGTTTGAGATGAGAGGCCCAGATACGCAGTATTTT	CASSYSFEMRGPDTQYF
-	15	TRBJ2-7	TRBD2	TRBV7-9	TGTGCCAGCAGCTTATATACTAGCGACTCCTACGAGCAGTACTTC	CASSLYTSDSYEQYF
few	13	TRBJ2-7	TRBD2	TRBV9	TGTGCCAGCAGTGGGGGAGGGTTCGGCGAGCAGTACTTC	CASSGGGFGEQYF
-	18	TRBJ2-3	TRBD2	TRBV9	TGTGCCAGCAGCGTAAGCGCCGCGACTAGCGAGTACACAGATACGCAGTATTTT	CASSVSAATSEYTDTQYF
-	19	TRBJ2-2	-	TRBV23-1	TGCGCCAGCAGTCATTCTTGCGTACGGGCAGGGCGGAACACCGGGGAGCTGTTTTTT	CASSHSCVRAGRNTGELFF
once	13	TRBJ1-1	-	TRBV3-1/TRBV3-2	TGTGCCAGCAGCCAAGAACTGGAGGGTGAAGCTTTCTTT	CASSQELEGEAFF
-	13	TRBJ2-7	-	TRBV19	TGTGCCAGTAGTATCGGGCAGGGCTACGAGCAGTACTTC	CASSIGQGYEQYF
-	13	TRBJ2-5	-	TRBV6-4	TGTGCCAGCAGGAGCCACAGGGAAGAGACCCAGTACTTC	CASRSHREETQYF
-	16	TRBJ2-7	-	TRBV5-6	TGTGCCAGCAGCCTCCCCGCAGGTTCTCTTCCCTACGAGCAGTACTTC	CASSLPAGSLPYEQYF
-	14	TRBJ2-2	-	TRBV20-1	TGCAGTGCTAGTTTGCAGGGTGACACCGGGGAGCTGTTTTTT	CSASLQGDTGELFF
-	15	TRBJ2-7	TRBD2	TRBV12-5	TGTGCTAGTGGTCCGGGGACTAGCGGTGCCTACGAGCAGTACTTC	CASGPGTSGAYEQYF
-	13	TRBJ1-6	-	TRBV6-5	TGTGCCAGCGCGACAGGTCCTAATTCACCCCTCCACTTT	CASATGPNSPLHF
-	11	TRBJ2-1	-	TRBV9	TGTGCCAGCAGCGGAGACAATGAGCAGTTCTTC	CASSGDNEQFF
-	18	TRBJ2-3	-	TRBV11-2	TGTGCCAGCAGCCCGATCAGAGGGCGGGGGCGATCCACAGATACGCAGTATTTT	CASSPIRGRGRSTDTQYF
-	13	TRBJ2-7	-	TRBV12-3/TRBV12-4	TGTGCCAGCAGTTCCACAGGGTTCTACGAGCAGTACTTC	CASSSTGFYEQYF
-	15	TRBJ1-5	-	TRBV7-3	TGTGCCAGCAGCTTGCAGGGTGGGTACAATCAGCCCCAGCATTTT	CASSLQGGYNQPQHF
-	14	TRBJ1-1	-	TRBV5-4	TGTGCCAGCAGCTTGGAACGGGGGAGTACTGAAGCTTTCTTT	CASSLERGSTEAFF
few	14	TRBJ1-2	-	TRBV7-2	TGTGCCAGCAGCTTAGCAGGGGATCACCATGGCTACACCTTC	CASSLAGDHHGYTF
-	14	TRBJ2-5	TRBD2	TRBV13	TGTGCCAGCAGCTACGCGGGGGGCCGAGAGACCCAGTACTTC	CASSYAGGRETQYF
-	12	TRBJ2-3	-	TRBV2	TGTGCCAGCAGTTCTCAGGCGAATACGCAGTATTTT	CASSSQANTQYF
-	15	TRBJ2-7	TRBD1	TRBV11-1	TGTGCCAGCAGCTTAGGGGACAGGGGGCCCTACGAGCAGTACTTC	CASSLGDRGPYEQYF
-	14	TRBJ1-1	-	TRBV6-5	TGTGCCAGCAGTTACATGGGACTGCAGTTTGAAGCTTTCTTT	CASSYMGLQFEAFF
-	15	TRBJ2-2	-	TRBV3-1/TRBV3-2	TGTGCCAGCAGCCAAGACACTCTGAACACCGGGGAGCTGTTTTTT	CASSQDTLNTGELFF
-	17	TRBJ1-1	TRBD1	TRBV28	TGTGCCAGCAGTTTACCCGGGACAGGGGGCCCGAACACTGAAGCTTTCTTT	CASSLPGTGGPNTEAFF
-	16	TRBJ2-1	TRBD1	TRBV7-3	TGTGCCAGCAGCTTGGGACAGGGAAGGGGCATTAGTGAGCAGTTCTTC	CASSLGQGRGISEQFF
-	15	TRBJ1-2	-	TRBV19	TGTGCCAGTATCGCCCGAGGGCCAGCAGGCTATGGCTACACCTTC	CASIARGPAGYGYTF
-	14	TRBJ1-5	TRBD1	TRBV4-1	TGCGCCAGCAGCCAAGGCCAGGGGGGTCAGCCCCAGCATTTT	CASSQGQGGQPQHF
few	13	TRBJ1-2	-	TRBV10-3	TGTGCCATCAGCCTAGAAGATAACTATGGCTACACCTTC	CAISLEDNYGYTF
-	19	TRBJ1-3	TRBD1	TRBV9	TGTGCCAGCAGCGTAGGGGACAGTACAATACCTCGCTCTGGAAACACCATATATTTT	CASSVGDSTIPRSGNTIYF
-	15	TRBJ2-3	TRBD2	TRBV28	TGTGCCAGCAGGGGTAGCGGGGCTAGCACAGATACGCAGTATTTT	CASRGSGASTDTQYF
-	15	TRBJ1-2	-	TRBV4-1	TGCGCCAGCAGCCAAGATAGCCCAGGGATCTATGGCTACACCTTC	CASSQDSPGIYGYTF
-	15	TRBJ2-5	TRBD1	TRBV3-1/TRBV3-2	TGTGCCAGCAGCCAAGATCCCGGACAGGGAGAGACCCAGTACTTC	CASSQDPGQGETQYF
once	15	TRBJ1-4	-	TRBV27	TGTGCCAGCAGTTTAGGATTTGGTGCGGGTGAAAAACTGTTTTTT	CASSLGFGAGEKLFF
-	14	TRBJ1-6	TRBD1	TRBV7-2	TGTGCCAGCAGCCGGGGACAGGGGCACTCACCCCTCCACTTT	CASSRGQGHSPLHF
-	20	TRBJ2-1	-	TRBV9	TGTGCCAGCAGCTTCCGAGCGCCCCGGAGGGGGCTTTTTTCCTACAATGAGCAGTTCTTC	CASSFRAPRRGLFSYNEQFF
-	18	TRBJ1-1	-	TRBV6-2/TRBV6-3	TGTGCCAGCAGTTACCGGCAGGGAGGGGCGCAGAGGAACACTGAAGCTTTCTTT	CASSYRQGGAQRNTEAFF
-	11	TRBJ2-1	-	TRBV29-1	TGCAGCGTCCCTGCCTACAATGAGCAGTTCTTC	CSVPAYNEQFF
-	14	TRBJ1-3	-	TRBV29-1	TGCAGCGCCCGGTACGCAGGGTCTGGAAACACCATATATTTT	CSARYAGSGNTIYF
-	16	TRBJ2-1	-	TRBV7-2	TGTGCCAGCAGCTCCCGTATTGGGGCCTTATACAATGAGCAGTTCTTC	CASSSRIGALYNEQFF
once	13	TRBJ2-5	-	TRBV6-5	TGTGCCAGCAGGGACACTAACCAAGAGACCCAGTACTTC	CASRDTNQETQYF
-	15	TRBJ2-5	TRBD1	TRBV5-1	TGCGCCAGCAGCCTTCCGACAGGGGCTGTAGAGACCCAGTACTTC	CASSLPTGAVETQYF
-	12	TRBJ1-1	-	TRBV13	TGTGCCAGCAGCGTACAGGTTGCTGAAGCTTTCTTT	CASSVQVAEAFF
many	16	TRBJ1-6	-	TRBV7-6	TGTGCCAGCAGCCAAACCTCAGGGGAGCGCGGTTCACCCCTCCACTTT	CASSQTSGERGSPLHF
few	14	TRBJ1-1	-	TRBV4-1	TGCGCCAGCAGCCAAGATCCGTCACAAAAAGAAGCTTTCTTT	CASSQDPSQKEAFF
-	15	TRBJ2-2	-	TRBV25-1	TGTGCCAGCAGTGAACCCGGGAAAGACACCGGGGAGCTGTTTTTT	CASSEPGKDTGELFF
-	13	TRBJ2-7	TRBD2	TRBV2	TGTGCCAGCAGTGCTATTAGCGGGGGAGAGCAGTACTTC	CASSAISGGEQYF
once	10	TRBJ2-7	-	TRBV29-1	TGCAGCGCCCTAATCAACGAGCAGTACTTC	CSALINEQYF